Presented here are 19 T cell receptor beta chains from one specimen sequenced in a study of cytomegalovirus exposure and HLA in healthy donors. With 60 Vbeta and 13 Jbeta primers, the PCR was carried out. Method: immunoSEQ multiplex PCR; TCRdb's copy keeps in-frame clones and lacks some. The sample contains about 100,000 clones, around three quarters of which appear only once. The source material was PBMCs. The receptors come from a man between 35 and 55 years old in good health and CMV-seronegative.

As concerns this clone: Other nucleotide sequences from this sample produce the same CDR3. The rearrangement links TRBV6-5 to TRBJ1-2; TRBD1 matches at 9 bases. V shed 5 bases, J shed 1 base, and the junction held 5 bases outside the gene matches. Per the germline V gene, CDR1 is MNHEY and CDR2 is SVGAGI. The CDR3 runs to 15 residues. The CDR3 DNA follows: TGTGCCAGCAGTCCCGGGACAGGGAGTAACTATGGCTACACCTTC. Translating it yields CASSPGTGSNYGYTF.

The V and J genes are TRBV2 and TRBJ1-5; TRBD1 aligns across 7 bases. The CDR3 contains 14 residues. V shed 4 bases, J shed 4 bases, and the junction held 4 bases outside the gene matches. Germline CDR1 is SNHLY and CDR2 is FYNNEI. The CDR3 sequence: CASSGRTGNQPQHF. Here the CDR3 DNA reads TGTGCCAGCAGTGGGAGGACAGGTAATCAGCCCCAGCATTTT.

The CDR3 here is CASSVASGAGNTIYF. As DNA, the CDR3 is TGTGCCAGCAGCGTAGCTTCCGGGGCTGGAAACACCATATATTTT. V is TRBV9 and J is TRBJ1-3; D remains ambiguous. This CDR3 spans 15 amino acids. CDR1 is SGDLS, CDR2 YYNGEE, per germline. Trimming left V 0 bases short and J 2 bases short, with 9 bases between.

CDR3 sequence reads: CASSLGRGGQPQHF. CDR3 DNA sequence: TGTGCCAGCAGCTTGGGGAGGGGAGGTCAGCCCCAGCATTTT. This chain uses TRBV5-8 with TRBJ1-5; the D gene is possibly TRBD1 (5 bases). Germline CDR1 is SGHTS and CDR2 is YDEGEE. V was pared by 0 bases and J by 6 bases, with 10 bases between. This CDR3 comprises 14 residues.

V usage is TRBV9 and J usage is TRBJ2-5; 8 bases are shared with TRBD2. CDR3 length: 15 amino acids. J was trimmed by 3 bases and V by 4 bases; bases with no gene match: 8. Per the germline V gene, CDR1 is SGDLS and CDR2 is YYNGEE. The CDR3: CASSPPRGGEETQYF. The CDR3 DNA reads TGTGCCAGCAGCCCCCCCCGGGGGGGGGAAGAGACCCAGTACTTC.

The rearrangement uses TRBV5-1 and TRBJ2-5; maybe TRBD1 (6 bases). From germline, CDR1 is SGHRS and CDR2 YFSETQ. V shed 0 bases and J shed 2 bases, with 8 bases lying between them. This CDR3 is 14 amino acids long. CDR3 in amino acids: CASSLGTEQETQYF. For the CDR3, the DNA is TGCGCCAGCAGCTTGGGGACAGAACAAGAGACCCAGTACTTC.

This sequence joins TRBV11-2 and TRBJ1-2; 7 nucleotides agree with TRBD1. This CDR3 comprises 15 residues. Germline CDR1 is SGHAT and CDR2 is FQNNGV. Unmatched junction bases numbered 9, after V lost 0 bases and J lost 8 bases. The CDR3 DNA follows: TGTGCCAGCAGCTTAGAGGGGGCGACAGGGTACGGCTACACCTTC. Protein sequence: CASSLEGATGYGYTF.

This clone was picked up a small number of times. This chain links TRBV27 with TRBJ2-3; D is possibly TRBD2 (7 bases). With 3 bases removed from V and 2 bases from J, the gap between germline ends came to 12 bases. This CDR3 contains 15 residues. CDR1 MNHEY and CDR2 SMNVEV come from the germline V gene (reference sequence). The CDR3 protein is CASSFRGGATDTQYF. CDR3 bases: TGTGCCAGCAGTTTTCGTGGGGGGGCCACAGATACGCAGTATTTT.

This clone was picked up a small number of times. The V call is TRBV11-1, the J call TRBJ2-5, with TRBD2 matching 7 bases. The germline V gene has CDR1 SGHAT and CDR2 FQDESV (reference sequence). The V and J ends lost 4 bases and 2 bases, in that order; junction bases with no gene match: 4. The CDR3 is 14 amino acids. CDR3 residues: CASSSGLQQETQYF. CDR3 sequence (DNA): TGTGCCAGCAGCTCGGGACTACAGCAAGAGACCCAGTACTTC. The full variable domain, completed using reference TRBV11-1 and TRBJ2-5, is EAEVAQSPRYKITEKSQAVAFWCDPISGHATLYWYRQILGQGPELLVQFQDESVVDDSQLPKDRFSAERLKGVDSTLKIQPAELGDSAMYLCASSSGLQQETQYFGPGTRLLVL.

There are a few counts of this clone. The CDR3 reads CASSIVGRGTEAFF. Written as DNA, the CDR3 is TGTGCCAGTAGTATAGTCGGCAGGGGCACTGAAGCTTTCTTT. The V call is TRBV19, the J call TRBJ1-1; D is perhaps TRBD1 (6 bases). The V end lost 1 base, the J end lost 4 bases, and 10 bases lay between the germline ends. CDR1 and CDR2 (germline): LNHDA, SQIVND (reference sequence). This CDR3 contains 14 residues.

The chain combines TRBV6-5 with TRBJ1-1, with D unclear. Germline V CDR1 and CDR2: MNHEY, SVGAGI. V was clipped by 6 bases and J by 4 bases, with 6 bases between them. CDR3 size: 11 residues. The CDR3 reads CASRTITEAFF. CDR3 sequence (DNA): TGTGCCAGCAGGACTATCACTGAAGCTTTCTTT.

The gene calls are TRBV5-1 and TRBJ1-1; 10 bases line up with TRBD1. The CDR3 extends over 14 amino acids. Germline CDR1 and CDR2: SGHRS and YFSETQ. The V gene end was trimmed by 4 bases and the J gene end by 4 bases; junction bases not matched to a gene: 4. CDR3 DNA sequence: TGCGCCAGCAGCCCAGGACAGGGGGGCACTGAAGCTTTCTTT. Its protein is CASSPGQGGTEAFF.

This clone was detected only once. As DNA, the CDR3 is TGTGCCAGCAGTTACTCGAGCCGAAGGGAGCTGTTTTTT. Translation: CASSYSSRRELFF. The chain has TRBV6-5 and TRBJ2-2; D remains ambiguous. Germline V gene sequence: CDR1 MNHEY, CDR2 SVGAGI. V dropped 0 bases and J dropped 9 bases, with 8 bases sitting between them. This CDR3 contains 13 residues.

The V gene is TRBV6-4, the J gene TRBJ1-1; perhaps TRBD1 as D (5 bases). With 3 bases removed from V and 5 bases from J, the gap between germline ends came to 13 bases. The CDR3 loop spans 14 amino acids. CDR1 and CDR2 (germline): MRHNA, SNTAGT. This CDR3 is CASSEVGEGTEAFF. The DNA for the CDR3 is TGTGCCAGCAGTGAAGTAGGGGAAGGAACTGAAGCTTTCTTT.

The chain couples TRBV28 to TRBJ2-4; TRBD2 agrees at 8 bases. V dropped 5 bases and J dropped 4; count of bases not matched to a gene: 4. There are 14 residues in the CDR3. The germline V gene has CDR1 MDHEN and CDR2 SYDVKM. In nucleotides, the CDR3 is TGTGCCAGCAGTCCGCCGGGGGGGAAAAACATTCAGTACTTC. Amino acid sequence: CASSPPGGKNIQYF. Complete variable domain (other parts from reference TRBV28 and TRBJ2-4): DVKVTQSSRYLVKRTGEKVFLECVQDMDHENMFWYRQDPGLGLRLIYFSYDVKMKEKGDIPEGYSVSREKKERFSLILESASTNQTSMYLCASSPPGGKNIQYFGAGTRLSVL.

About this clone itself: The conserved phenylalanine or tryptophan is not found at the CDR3 terminus, so this likely reflects a read error. The chain joins TRBV18 to TRBJ1-6; D unclear. Germline V gene sequence: CDR1 KGHSH, CDR2 LQKENI. There are 13 residues in the CDR3. V was shortened by 5 bases and J by 7 bases, with 9 bases between the two germline ends. The chain's CDR3 is CASSEHQNSPLHL. CDR3 bases: TGTGCCAGCTCAGAGCATCAAAATTCACCCCTCCACCTT.

There are a few counts of this clone. This sequence joins TRBV19 and TRBJ1-1; 7 nucleotides align to TRBD1. Germline V gene data show CDR1 as LNHDA and CDR2 as SQIVND (reference sequence). The CDR3 totals 12 residues. V was pared by 10 bases and J by 4 bases, with 6 bases of the junction left unmatched. The CDR3 DNA reads TGTGCCACCATACAGGGGAGCACTGAAGCTTTCTTT. Amino acid sequence: CATIQGSTEAFF.

The chain recombines TRBV5-1 with TRBJ2-1; a weak D match, TRBD2 (5 bases). Trimming stripped 4 bases from V and 0 bases from J, with 11 bases between. CDR1 and CDR2 (germline): SGHRS, YFSETQ. The CDR3 covers 15 residues. The CDR3, as DNA: TGCGCCAGCAGCCCACGGGGAAGCTCCTACAATGAGCAGTTCTTC. Residues: CASSPRGSSYNEQFF.

The chain has TRBV11-2 and TRBJ2-5; TRBD2 aligns across 8 bases. Germline CDR1 SGHAT, CDR2 FQNNGV. The CDR3 has 15 residues. Trimming at V came to 2 bases and at J to 5 bases, leaving 7 bases not matched to a gene. In nucleotides, the CDR3 is TGTGCCAGCAGCTTATCCGGAGCGGGGGCTGAGACCCAGTACTTC. Translating gives CASSLSGAGAETQYF.